The clone carrying this TCR beta chain was recorded many times. Its cognate antigen is unknown. Germline CDR1 and CDR2: SGHRS and YFSETQ. V lost 4 bases, J lost 4 bases, and 4 bases stayed unmatched. The CDR3 consists of 15 residues. These data originate in a study of T-cell reconstitution after alpha-beta-depleted transplantation in children. Overall study results and limits: A year had passed since transplant, and T-cell counts and diversity by then came mostly from newly produced T cells.

Unique molecular identifiers were incorporated into the prepared TCRbeta library. TCRdb reprocessed the PCR reads via MiXCR and lists one record per CDR3 protein. The sample lists more than 200,000 distinct CDR3 sequences; 25% were seen once. The origin of this receptor is a girl aged 2 to 9 with Fanconi anemia, due to receive a stem cell transplant. The genes are TRBV5-1 and TRBJ1-6, with TRBD1 identical over 8 bases. Sequences were derived from PBMCs, sampled before TCRalphabeta/CD19-depleted stem cell transplant. The CDR3 region is CASSVDRGYNSPLHF. CDR3 sequence (DNA): TGCGCCAGCAGCGTCGACAGGGGATATAATTCACCCCTCCACTTT.